A selection of T cell receptor beta chains follows, all from one sample in a study of T cell changes during pregnancy in multiple sclerosis. Measured with immunoSEQ multiplex PCR; TCRdb has only the in-frame clones, and not every one. Of 40,000 or so clones in the sample, 80% to 95% are singletons; the top ten hold 26%. Sample: CD8+ T cells from peripheral blood mononuclear cells, taken before pregnancy. The receptor set was obtained from a female donor with multiple sclerosis, enrolled in a pregnancy study. CDR3s include the opening cysteine and the closing phenylalanine or tryptophan. A D gene is named only where the DNA matches it firmly. The size entry is marked missing in some rows and otherwise reads once, few, many or a size class.

>TRBD1|11|once|TRBV27|TRBJ1-1
TGTGCCAGCATGACAGGGGGTGAAGCTTTCTTT
CASMTGGEAFF
>-|14|-|TRBV11-2|TRBJ2-5
TGTGCCAGCAGCTTTTGGAGGGGCGATGAGACCCAGTACTTC
CASSFWRGDETQYF
>TRBD1|11|-|TRBV2|TRBJ2-7
TGTGCCAGCAACAGGGGGAACGAGCAGTACTTC
CASNRGNEQYF
>-|12|once|TRBV27|TRBJ1-1
TGTGCCAGCATCCCCGGGGACACTGAAGCTTTCTTT
CASIPGDTEAFF
>-|13|-|TRBV27|TRBJ1-2
TGTGCCAGCAGTTTCAGGACTGACTATGGCTACACCTTC
CASSFRTDYGYTF
>TRBD2|14|-|TRBV5-6|TRBJ2-7
TGTGCCAGCAGCCCGGGACTAGCTCTCTACGAGCAGTACTTC
CASSPGLALYEQYF
>-|13|-|TRBV6-1|TRBJ1-1
TGTGCCAGCAAGAGGGAGGAGGACACTGAAGCTTTCTTT
CASKREEDTEAFF
>-|14|-|TRBV29-1|TRBJ2-1
TGCAGCGTTCCGTGGAGGGGGGGTTACAATGAGCAGTTCTTC
CSVPWRGGYNEQFF
>TRBD2|15|-|TRBV27|TRBJ2-7
TGTGCCAGCAAAATTGGACTAGCGGGGTACAACGAGCAGTACTTC
CASKIGLAGYNEQYF
>-|15|-|TRBV7-9|TRBJ2-2
TGTGCCGTCGGAAGGGGTTTAAGGGACACCGGGGAGCTGTTTTTT
CAVGRGLRDTGELFF
>-|11|-|TRBV6-1|TRBJ2-5
TGTGCCAGCAACCGAGGGGAGACCCAGTACTTC
CASNRGETQYF